The clone carrying this TCR beta chain was seen ten or more times. The data derive from a study of T cells in Graves' hyperthyroidism and ophthalmopathy. The CDR3 runs 14 residues. CDR1 is SQVTM and CDR2 is ANQGSEA in the germline V gene. Trimming took 4 bases from V and 0 from J, leaving 12 bases between them. Researchers amplified the TCR beta CDR3 regions from RNA transcripts. An initial round of RT-PCR targeting the TCR CDR3 relied on the HTBI primer set. TCRdb reprocessed the multiplex PCR reads with MiXCR, giving one entry per CDR3 protein. The sample carries about 400,000 distinct CDR3 sequences, under 15% recorded once.

This chain uses TRBV29-1 with TRBJ1-1; weak D call: TRBD1 (5 bases). The specimen sequenced was blood. The receptor was derived from a woman between 18 and 29 years old with Graves' hyperthyroidism. The CDR3 DNA reads TGCAGCGTTGTGGCAGGGACCATGAACACTGAAGCTTTCTTT. This codes for CSVVAGTMNTEAFF.